The 8 T cell receptor beta chains in this list originate from one sample, sequenced in a study of T cell responses to AZD1222 COVID-19 vaccine. The assay was immunoSEQ multiplex PCR, and TCRdb's table has in-frame clones only and misses some. This table has fewer than 200,000 clones, 92% appearing once. The starting material was peripheral blood, obtained on day 0 of AZD1222 vaccination. These receptors originate from an adult in good health.

V and J are TRBV7-2 and TRBJ1-5; D is uncertain. Germline V lookup: CDR1 SGHTA, CDR2 FQGNSA. The CDR3 is 18 amino acids. V lost 0 bases to trimming and J lost 0 bases, with 15 bases between them. The CDR3 nucleotides are TGTGCCAGCAGCTTAGCCTTGAGGGCCCAATTTAGCAATCAGCCCCAGCATTTT. Translating it yields CASSLALRAQFSNQPQHF.

On this clone: At one end, the junction sequence differs from germline, possibly due to a read error. The chain couples TRBV6-5 to TRBJ2-3; D may match TRBD1 or TRBD2 (6 bases each). CDR1 is MNHEY and CDR2 is SVGAGI in the germline V gene. There are 12 residues in the CDR3. The chain's CDR3 is CASRSQGLGPFF. CDR3 nucleotide sequence: TGTGCCAGCAGGTCACAGGGACTCGGCCCCTTTTTT.

The rearrangement uses TRBV24-1 and TRBJ1-1, with 8 bases matching TRBD1. Trimming removed 7 bases from V and 1 base from J; junction bases left unmatched: 1. The germline gives CDR1 KGHDR, CDR2 SFDVKD. There are 13 residues in the CDR3. CDR3 sequence reads: CATRGTGNTEAFF. CDR3 sequence (DNA): TGTGCCACCAGAGGGACAGGGAACACTGAAGCTTTCTTT.

This CDR3 reads CASSHLSDYGYTF. The CDR3, as DNA: TGTGCCAGCAGCCATCTTTCGGACTATGGCTACACCTTC. The chain links TRBV6-6 to TRBJ1-2; D unclear. The CDR3 is 13 residues long. Trimming cost V 6 bases and J 3 bases, with 11 bases left between them. Germline V CDR1 and CDR2: MNHNY, SVGAGI (reference sequence).

In its sample, this clone was seen once. This chain uses TRBV30 with TRBJ2-2; 7 bases fit TRBD2. Germline V gene data show CDR1 as GTSNPN and CDR2 as SVGIG (reference sequence). V lost 8 bases, J lost 3 bases, and 9 bases stayed unmatched. CDR3 length equals 14 residues. The CDR3 DNA reads TGTGCCCGCCGACGGGGGGTAGACACCGGGGAGCTGTTTTTT. This sequence encodes CARRRGVDTGELFF.

CDR3 amino acids: CASSPWGDNTEAFF. DNA of the CDR3: TGCGCCAGCAGCCCCTGGGGGGACAACACTGAAGCTTTCTTT. The chain is built from TRBV5-1 and TRBJ1-1; D is possibly TRBD1 (5 bases). The V end lost 4 bases, the J end lost 2 bases, and 12 bases lay between the germline ends. The CDR3 totals 14 residues. The V gene's germline CDR1 is SGHRS and CDR2 YFSETQ.

The rearrangement joins TRBV6-5 to TRBJ1-4; D may be TRBD1 (6 bases). The CDR3 is 15 amino acids. Germline V CDR1 and CDR2: MNHEY, SVGAGI. V shed 0 bases and J shed 4 bases, with 9 bases lying between them. The CDR3 protein is CASSYSTGGNEKLFF. In DNA, the CDR3 is TGTGCCAGCAGTTACTCGACAGGAGGTAATGAAAAACTGTTTTTT.

The chain is built from TRBV4-1 and TRBJ2-1, with D unclear. Germline assignment: CDR1 MGHRA and CDR2 YSYEKL. CDR3 length: 12 amino acids. V was pared by 3 bases and J by 5 bases, with 5 bases between. The CDR3 sequence: CASSHRDNEQFF. The CDR3 nucleotides read TGCGCCAGCAGCCATCGAGACAATGAGCAGTTCTTC.